Shown below are 9 T cell receptor beta chains from a single sample sequenced in a study of T cells in localized non-small cell lung cancer. Data came from immunoSEQ multiplex PCR; TCRdb stores just in-frame clones and leaves some out. The sample yields about 2,500 clones, 25% to 30% seen once. This specimen was normal lung tissue next to the tumor, taken before any cancer treatment. Receptors were obtained from a man aged 40 to 69 with stage II squamous cell lung carcinoma.

This clone was observed a few times. The chain carries TRBV11-3 and TRBJ1-2; unclear D gene. The CDR3 has 15 amino acids. Germline V CDR1 and CDR2: SGHNT, YENEEA. Trimming stripped 2 bases from V and 1 base from J, with 11 bases between. The CDR3 loop reads CASSLQWVNNYGYTF. In DNA, the CDR3 is TGTGCCAGCAGCTTACAATGGGTCAATAACTATGGCTACACCTTC.

The chain recombines TRBV2 with TRBJ2-7; 8 nucleotides match TRBD2. This CDR3 has 13 residues. Germline-derived CDR1 and CDR2 are SNHLY and FYNNEI. The trim removed 6 bases at V and 3 bases at J, leaving 4 bases unmatched. The CDR3 here is CASRGLDFYEQYF. The CDR3 DNA reads as TGTGCCAGCAGGGGACTAGATTTCTACGAGCAGTACTTC.

This clone was seen only a few times. The chain has TRBV6-8 and TRBJ1-5; D remains ambiguous. CDR3 length equals 14 residues. V lost 7 bases to trimming and J lost 1 base, with 11 bases between them. Germline assignment: CDR1 MNHGY and CDR2 SAAAGT. CDR3 nucleotides: TGTGCCAGCAAACAGCAAGTAAGCAATCAGCCCCAGCATTTT. Its translation: CASKQQVSNQPQHF.

This clone showed up just a few times. CDR3 sequence reads: CASSLERSPYGYTF. CDR3 DNA sequence: TGTGCCAGCAGCTTAGAACGGAGCCCCTATGGCTACACCTTC. The rearrangement uses TRBV11-3 and TRBJ1-2; no definite D call. Trimming removed 0 bases from V and 4 bases from J, with 9 bases in between. The CDR3 length is 14 residues. CDR1 and CDR2 (germline): SGHNT, YENEEA.

The table lists this clone with a few counts. The V call is TRBV9, the J call TRBJ1-4; 7 positions agree with TRBD1. The length of the CDR3 is 13 residues. V lost 4 bases, J lost 5 bases, and 2 bases stayed unmatched. Germline V gives CDR1 SGDLS, CDR2 YYNGEE. The CDR3 region is CASSLQGNEKLFF. The CDR3 bases are TGTGCCAGCAGCCTACAGGGGAATGAAAAACTGTTTTTT.

This clone was seen a handful of times. The CDR3 region has the DNA TGTGCCAGCAGCCCAGGGACTAGACCGAATGAGCAGTTCTTC. Translating gives CASSPGTRPNEQFF. V usage is TRBV11-3 and J usage is TRBJ2-1; TRBD2 matches 8 bases. V lost 5 bases to trimming and J lost 7 bases; unmatched junction nucleotides: 7. Germline V CDR1 and CDR2: SGHNT, YENEEA. The length of the CDR3 is 14 residues.

This clone was observed a handful of times. V is TRBV11-3 and J is TRBJ1-5; 11 nucleotides match TRBD1. V was pared by 3 bases and J by 5 bases, with 3 bases of the junction left unmatched. Germline values: CDR1 SGHNT, CDR2 YENEEA. The length of the CDR3 is 15 residues. In nucleotides, the CDR3 is TGTGCCAGCAGCTTTGGGACAGGGGGGCATCAGCCCCAGCATTTT. This sequence encodes CASSFGTGGHQPQHF.

This sequence joins TRBV19 and TRBJ1-5, with a weak D call TRBD1 (6 bases). V gave up 5 bases and J gave up 0 bases, with 11 bases separating them. Per the germline V gene, CDR1 is LNHDA and CDR2 is SQIVND (reference sequence). This CDR3 is built from 15 residues. The CDR3 loop reads CASSLQGYSNQPQHF. In DNA, the CDR3 is TGTGCCAGTAGTTTACAGGGCTATAGCAATCAGCCCCAGCATTTT. Full variable domain (missing parts from reference TRBV19 and TRBJ1-5): DGGITQSPKYLFRKEGQNVTLSCEQNLNHDAMYWYRQDPGQGLRLIYYSQIVNDFQKGDIAEGYSVSREKKESFPLTVTSAQKNPTAFYLCASSLQGYSNQPQHFGDGTRLSIL.

The chain combines TRBV11-3 with TRBJ2-5, with D perhaps matching TRBD1 (5 bases). The CDR3 consists of 16 residues. V was trimmed by 5 bases and J by 5 bases, leaving 21 bases between them. Germline CDR1 and CDR2: SGHNT and YENEEA. The CDR3 nucleotides are TGTGCCAGCAGCCAAGGCCTAGACTCCTCAGGGGAGACCCAGTACTTC. Protein: CASSQGLDSSGETQYF.